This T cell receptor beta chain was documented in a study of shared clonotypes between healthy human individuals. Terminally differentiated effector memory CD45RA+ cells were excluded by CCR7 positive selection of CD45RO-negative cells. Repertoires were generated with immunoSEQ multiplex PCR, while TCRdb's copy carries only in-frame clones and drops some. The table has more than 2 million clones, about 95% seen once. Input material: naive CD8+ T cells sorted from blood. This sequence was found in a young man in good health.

The CDR3 nucleotides read TGCGCCAGCAGCCCCTGGGACAGAACTAATGAAAAACTGTTTTTT. It translates to CASSPWDRTNEKLFF. The chain uses TRBV4-1 and TRBJ1-4, with 7 bases aligning to TRBD1. The CDR3 totals 15 residues. V dropped 4 bases and J dropped 1; count of bases not matched to a gene: 3. CDR1 and CDR2 (germline): MGHRA, YSYEKL.